Reported below is one TCR beta chain. The antigen remains undetermined. Amplified TCR beta CDR3 regions derived from RNA transcripts. HTBI primers drove first-round RT-PCR of the TCR CDR3. TCRdb re-analysed the multiplex PCR reads in MiXCR, keeping a single row per CDR3 protein. This sample has around 600,000 distinct CDR3 sequences, with more than 12% found just once. The sample originates from a study of T cells in Graves' hyperthyroidism and ophthalmopathy. Study-level background: Blood was drawn when the patient was first diagnosed and still untreated.

Whole-study results and caveats: The blood repertoire included most of the expanded thyroid clonotypes above 0.001.

Fresh peripheral blood, 8 to 10 ml, was the source of the PBMCs. This CDR3 contains 14 residues. Trimming left V 5 bases short and J 0 bases short, with 12 bases between. The germline CDR1 and CDR2 sequences are SGHKS and YYEKEE (reference sequence). The sample taken for sequencing was blood. V is TRBV5-5 and J is TRBJ2-7, with D perhaps TRBD1 or TRBD2 (5 bases each). The receptor was derived from a woman in her forties or fifties with Graves' ophthalmopathy. CDR3 loop: CASRFRDRSYEQYF. CDR3 bases: TGTGCCAGCAGATTCCGGGACCGCTCCTACGAGCAGTACTTC.